This T cell receptor beta chain originates from a study of identical twins. TCRdb re-derived calls from the 5' RACE reads in MiXCR, one entry per CDR3 protein. Of about 240,000 distinct CDR3 sequences listed, about 10% are singletons. Healthy Caucasians made up all donors. Study results and limitations: In cord blood, abundant beta clonotypes had fewer insertions; memory showed no trend. Modeled out-of-frame TCR alpha sharing in monozygotic twins fell below observed levels. Interpretation of the results relied on cross-sectional statistical analysis and not on following the same donors.

V lost 0 bases and J 0 bases, leaving 6 bases between the germline ends. Looked up from germline, CDR1 is SGDLS and CDR2 is YYNGEE. The CDR3 sequence is 14 residues long. This clonotype came up a few times. Its antigen is still unknown. Sequenced sample: memory T cells sorted from blood. The rearrangement joins TRBV9 to TRBJ1-1; D is undetermined. The TCR was taken from a man aged 45-60 years in good health. The CDR3 spells CASSVGAVNTEAFF. In nucleotides, the CDR3 is TGTGCCAGCAGCGTAGGGGCGGTGAACACTGAAGCTTTCTTT.